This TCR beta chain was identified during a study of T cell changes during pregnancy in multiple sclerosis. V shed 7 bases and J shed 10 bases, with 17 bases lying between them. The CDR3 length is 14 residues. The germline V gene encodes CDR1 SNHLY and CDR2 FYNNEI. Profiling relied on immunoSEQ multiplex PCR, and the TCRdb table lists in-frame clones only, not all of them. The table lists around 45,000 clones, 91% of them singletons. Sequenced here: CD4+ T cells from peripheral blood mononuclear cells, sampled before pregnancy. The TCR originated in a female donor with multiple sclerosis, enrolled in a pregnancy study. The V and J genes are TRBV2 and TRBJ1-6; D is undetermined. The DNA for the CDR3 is TGTGCCAGCACCCACGGGGTTGTAGGGTCACCCCTCCACTTT. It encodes CASTHGVVGSPLHF.